Presented here are 10 T cell receptor beta chains from one specimen sequenced in a study of cytomegalovirus exposure and HLA in healthy donors. Primers: 60 Vbeta forward and 13 Jbeta reverse. The protocol was immunoSEQ multiplex PCR, while the TCRdb copy is restricted to in-frame clones and leaves out a portion. The profile shows 150,000 to 200,000 clones, about 75% of them singletons. The specimen sequenced was PBMCs. These receptors all stem from a woman aged 45-60 years in good health and CMV-seropositive.

The chain employs TRBV4-1 and TRBJ2-7; D gene uncertain. V lost 2 bases to trimming and J lost 3 bases, with 8 bases between them. Germline V gives CDR1 MGHRA, CDR2 YSYEKL. CDR3 length: 13 amino acids. The CDR3 coding sequence is TGCGCCAGCAGCCAAAACCTAGTCTACGAGCAGTACTTC. Its translation is CASSQNLVYEQYF.

The chain joins TRBV10-3 to TRBJ2-5, with D possibly matching TRBD2 (6 bases). This CDR3 spans 12 amino acids. The ends were cut back, 9 bases at V and 3 bases at J, with 11 bases in the middle. Germline CDR1 ENHRY, CDR2 SYGVKD. The CDR3 here is CAISGGEETQYF. CDR3 sequence (DNA): TGTGCCATTAGCGGTGGGGAAGAGACCCAGTACTTC.

This clone showed up just a few times. The chain carries TRBV2 and TRBJ1-5; no definite D call. The CDR3 extends over 14 amino acids. Germline-derived CDR1 and CDR2 are SNHLY and FYNNEI. V was pared by 3 bases and J by 1 base, with 7 bases between. This CDR3 is CASSEALSNQPQHF. The CDR3 DNA is TGTGCCAGCAGTGAGGCCCTGAGCAATCAGCCCCAGCATTTT.

The V gene is TRBV6-1, the J gene TRBJ1-2; D perhaps matches TRBD1 (5 bases). Germline V gene sequence: CDR1 MNHNS, CDR2 SASEGT. Trimming shortened V by 5 bases and J by 8 bases, and 18 bases separated the two germline ends. This CDR3 has 14 residues. Here the CDR3 reads CASSQQDRQGGYTF. For the CDR3, the DNA is TGTGCCAGCAGTCAACAGGACCGGCAGGGAGGCTACACCTTC.

The gene calls are TRBV6-1 and TRBJ1-5, with 8 bases lining up with TRBD1. Germline CDR1 and CDR2: MNHNS and SASEGT. With 6 bases clipped from V and 7 bases from J, the junction kept 11 bases outside the gene matches. There are 15 residues in the CDR3. The CDR3 is CASRPGQGTLQPQHF. In DNA form, the CDR3 reads TGTGCCAGCAGGCCTGGACAGGGAACTCTGCAGCCCCAGCATTTT.

V and J are TRBV28 and TRBJ1-1, with a weak D call TRBD1 (5 bases). There are 12 residues in the CDR3. Per the germline V gene, CDR1 is MDHEN and CDR2 is SYDVKM. The ends were cut back, 5 bases at V and 8 bases at J, with 12 bases in the middle. The CDR3 region is CASSETGLEAFF. The DNA for the CDR3 is TGTGCCAGCAGTGAAACAGGTCTAGAAGCTTTCTTT.

The chain combines TRBV6-1 with TRBJ2-7, with TRBD1 as a possible D gene (5 bases). V was cut by 4 bases and J by 5 bases, with 9 bases left in between. The CDR3 contains 12 residues. The germline gives CDR1 MNHNS, CDR2 SASEGT. Here the CDR3 reads CASSARVHEQYF. In nucleotides, the CDR3 is TGTGCCAGCAGTGCCAGGGTGCACGAGCAGTACTTC.

The chain employs TRBV6-6 and TRBJ2-7, with 8 bases that match TRBD1. V lost 2 bases to trimming and J lost 2 bases; unmatched junction nucleotides: 8. This CDR3 has 16 residues. Germline CDR1 MNHNY, CDR2 SVGAGI (reference sequence). The CDR3 nucleotides are TGTGCCAGCAGTTACCGCCGGGACAGGCCAACCTACGAGCAGTACTTC. As protein: CASSYRRDRPTYEQYF.

As to this clone: An end of the junction differs from the germline gene, which may be a read error. This chain joins TRBV6-5 and TRBJ1-1; D is perhaps TRBD1 (5 bases). The CDR3 has 15 amino acids. The V gene's germline CDR1 is MNHEY and CDR2 SVGAGI. CDR3 in amino acids: CASSDSIGGDTEAFF. The CDR3 DNA is TGTGCCAGCAGTGACTCGATTGGGGGGGACACTGAAGCTTTCTTT.

The chain employs TRBV21-1 and TRBJ1-3. TRBV21-1 is labeled a pseudogene. The CDR3 consists of 13 residues. This CDR3 reads CASSTLGGNTIYF. DNA for the CDR3: TGTGCCAGCAGCACCCTAGGTGGAAACACCATATATTTT.